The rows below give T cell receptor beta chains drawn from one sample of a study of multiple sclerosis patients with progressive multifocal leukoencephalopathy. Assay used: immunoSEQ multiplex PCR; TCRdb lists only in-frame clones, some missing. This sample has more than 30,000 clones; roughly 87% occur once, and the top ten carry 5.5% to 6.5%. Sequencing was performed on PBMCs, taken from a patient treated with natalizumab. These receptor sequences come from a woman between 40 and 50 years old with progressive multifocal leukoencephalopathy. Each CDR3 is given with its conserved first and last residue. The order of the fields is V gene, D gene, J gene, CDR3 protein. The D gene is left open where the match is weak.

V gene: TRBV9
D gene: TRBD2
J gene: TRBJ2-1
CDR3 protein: CASSVASSGVGEQFF

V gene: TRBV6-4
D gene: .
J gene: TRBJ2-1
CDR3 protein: CASSAQGAYNEQFF

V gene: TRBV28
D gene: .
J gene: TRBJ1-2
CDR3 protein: CASIKVGRAGRGYTF

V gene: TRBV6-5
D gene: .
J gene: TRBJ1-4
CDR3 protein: CASSTQGGGEKLFF

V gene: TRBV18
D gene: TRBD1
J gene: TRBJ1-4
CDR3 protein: CASSPDLETGNEKLFF

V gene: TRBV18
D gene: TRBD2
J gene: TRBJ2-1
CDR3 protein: CASSPTTGLAELQGTNEQFF

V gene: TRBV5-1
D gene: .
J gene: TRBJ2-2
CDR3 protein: CASSGSTETGELFF

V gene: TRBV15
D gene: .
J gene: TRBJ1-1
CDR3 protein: CATSRGARKGLNTEAFF

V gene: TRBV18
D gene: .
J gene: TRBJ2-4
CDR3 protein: CASSPRPGALAKNIQYF

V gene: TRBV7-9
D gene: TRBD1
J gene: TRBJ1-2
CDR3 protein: CASSSGTGPSREGYTF

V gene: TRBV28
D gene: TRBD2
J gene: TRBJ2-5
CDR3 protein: CASSFIAGVPGAETQYF

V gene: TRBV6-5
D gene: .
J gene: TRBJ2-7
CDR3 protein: CASSYVGDHEQYF

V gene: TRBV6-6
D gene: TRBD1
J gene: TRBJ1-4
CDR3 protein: CASRPRGQGEEKLFF

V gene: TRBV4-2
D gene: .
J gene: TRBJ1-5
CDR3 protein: CASSQKAGLEQPQHF

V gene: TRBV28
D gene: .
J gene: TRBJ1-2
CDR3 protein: CASSLFQGRYGYTF

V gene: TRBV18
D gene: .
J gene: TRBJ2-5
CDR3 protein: CASSPSVPLIGQYF

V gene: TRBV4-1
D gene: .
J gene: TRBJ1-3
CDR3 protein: CASSQDAPGQGFRNTIYF

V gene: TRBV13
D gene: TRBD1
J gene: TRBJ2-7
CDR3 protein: CASSLGQGVGAQYF

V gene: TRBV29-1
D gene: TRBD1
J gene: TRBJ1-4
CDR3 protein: CSAAQGAQEKLFF

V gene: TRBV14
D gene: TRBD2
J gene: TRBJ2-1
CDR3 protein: CASSQRTSVSEQFF

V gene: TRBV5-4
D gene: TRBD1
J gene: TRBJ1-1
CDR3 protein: CASSWDSMNTEAFF

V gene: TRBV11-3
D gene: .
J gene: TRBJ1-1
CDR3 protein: CASSSGADRLNTEAFF

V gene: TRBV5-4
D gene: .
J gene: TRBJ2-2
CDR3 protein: CASTRTNTGELFF

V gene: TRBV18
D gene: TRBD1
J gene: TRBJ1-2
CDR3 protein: CASSPPTGAKGDYGYTF

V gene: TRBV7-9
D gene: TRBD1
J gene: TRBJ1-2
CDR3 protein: CASSFSGGEVYGYTF

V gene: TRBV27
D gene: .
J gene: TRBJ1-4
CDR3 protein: CASRKADFKEKLFF

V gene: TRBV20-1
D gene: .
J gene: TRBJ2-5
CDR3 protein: CSATERETQYF

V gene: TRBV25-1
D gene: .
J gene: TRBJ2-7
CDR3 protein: CASSEVGQSSYEQYF

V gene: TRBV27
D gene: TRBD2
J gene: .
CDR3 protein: CASSSVLAGGPSYEQYF

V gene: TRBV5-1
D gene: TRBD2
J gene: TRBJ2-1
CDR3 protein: CASSLPSGGDNEQFF

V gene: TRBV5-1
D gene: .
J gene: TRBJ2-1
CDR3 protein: CASSLGSGSSYNEQFF

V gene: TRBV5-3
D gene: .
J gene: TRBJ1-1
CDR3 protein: CARSLAADMNTEAFF

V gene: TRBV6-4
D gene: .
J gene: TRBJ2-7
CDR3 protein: CASSDGQARLYF

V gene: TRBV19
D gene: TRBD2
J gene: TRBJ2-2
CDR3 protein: CASSIAGGSGELFF

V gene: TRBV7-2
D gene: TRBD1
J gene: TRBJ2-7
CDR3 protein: CASSLSGQGPYEQYF

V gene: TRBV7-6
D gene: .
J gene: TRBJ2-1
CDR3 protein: CASSFRSSSYNEQFF

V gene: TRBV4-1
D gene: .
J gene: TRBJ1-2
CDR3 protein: CASSQERVSPYGYTF

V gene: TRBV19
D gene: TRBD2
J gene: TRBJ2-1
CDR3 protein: CASSGGGGEGNEQFF

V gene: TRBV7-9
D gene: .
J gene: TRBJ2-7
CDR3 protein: CASSGVAGDYEQYF

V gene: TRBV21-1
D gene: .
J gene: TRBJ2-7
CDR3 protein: CASSKADSGQGSYEQYF

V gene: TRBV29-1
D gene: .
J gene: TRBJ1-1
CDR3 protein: CSVPRWDPDTEAFF

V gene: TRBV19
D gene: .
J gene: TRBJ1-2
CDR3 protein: CASRTVTNYGYTF

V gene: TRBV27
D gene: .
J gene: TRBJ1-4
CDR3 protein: CASRGRGTNEKLFF

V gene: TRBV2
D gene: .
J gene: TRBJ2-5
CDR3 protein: CASSSLGTEETQYF

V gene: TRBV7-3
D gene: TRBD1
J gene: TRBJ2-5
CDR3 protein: CASSQRQGPQETQYF

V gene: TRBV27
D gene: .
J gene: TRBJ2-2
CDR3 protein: CASSLIAIMGTGELFF

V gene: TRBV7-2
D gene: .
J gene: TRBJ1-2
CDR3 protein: CASSLGVGANYGYTF

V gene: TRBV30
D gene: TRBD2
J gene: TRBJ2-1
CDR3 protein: CAWSLGTSSYNEQFF

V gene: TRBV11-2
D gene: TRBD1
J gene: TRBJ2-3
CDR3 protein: CASSFGQGRVDTQYF

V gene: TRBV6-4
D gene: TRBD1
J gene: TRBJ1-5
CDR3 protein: CASSDIGTASGFSNQPQHF

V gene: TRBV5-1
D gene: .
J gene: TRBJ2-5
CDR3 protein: CASSLDTTQETQYF

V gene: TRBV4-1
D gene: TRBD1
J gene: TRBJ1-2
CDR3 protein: CASSQERTGGYYGYTF

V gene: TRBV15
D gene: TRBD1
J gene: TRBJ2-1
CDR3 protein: CATILGQGGTHEQFF

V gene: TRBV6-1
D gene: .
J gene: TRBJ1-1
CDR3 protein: CASSEGGSLNTEAFF

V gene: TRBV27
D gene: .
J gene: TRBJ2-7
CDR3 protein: CASKEVDGLYEQYF